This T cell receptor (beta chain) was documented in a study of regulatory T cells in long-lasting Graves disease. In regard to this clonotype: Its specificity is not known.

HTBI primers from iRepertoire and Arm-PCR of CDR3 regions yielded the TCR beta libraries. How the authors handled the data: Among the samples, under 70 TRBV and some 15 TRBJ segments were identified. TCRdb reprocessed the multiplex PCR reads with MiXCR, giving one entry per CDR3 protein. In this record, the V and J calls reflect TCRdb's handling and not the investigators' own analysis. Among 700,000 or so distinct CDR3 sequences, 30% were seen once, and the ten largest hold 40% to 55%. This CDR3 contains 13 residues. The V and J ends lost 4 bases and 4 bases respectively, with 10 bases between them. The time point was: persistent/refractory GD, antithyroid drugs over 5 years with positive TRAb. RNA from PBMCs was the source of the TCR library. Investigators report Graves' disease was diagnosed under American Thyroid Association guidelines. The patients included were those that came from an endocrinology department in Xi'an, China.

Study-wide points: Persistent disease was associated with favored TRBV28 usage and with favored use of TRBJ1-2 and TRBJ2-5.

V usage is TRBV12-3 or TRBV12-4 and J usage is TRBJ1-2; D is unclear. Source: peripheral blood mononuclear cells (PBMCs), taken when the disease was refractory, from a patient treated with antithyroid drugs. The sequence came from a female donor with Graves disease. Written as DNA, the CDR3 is TGTGCCAGCAGTTCCGGGGTCTTCTATGGCTACACCTTC. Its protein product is CASSSGVFYGYTF.